The 21 T cell receptor beta chains in this list originate from one sample, sequenced in a study of Ad26.COV2.S vaccination and SARS-CoV-2 variants. Regarding treatment: some 19 received Ad26.COV2.S at low or high dose, single or two shots; about 5 received placebo; per-sample allocation not given. Following the first vaccine or placebo injection, samples were taken on day 63. Repertoires were generated with immunoSEQ multiplex PCR, while TCRdb's copy carries only in-frame clones and drops some. This sample carries about 680,000 clones, around 89% of them seen once, and the ten largest clones take nearly 1.5%. The material sequenced was peripheral blood, taken in a trial of Ad26.COV2.S vaccine versus placebo. Receptors originate from a person aged 18-65 years who received the Ad26.COV2.S COVID-19 vaccine or a placebo.

The rearrangement uses TRBV2 and TRBJ1-1; no reliable D call. There are 11 residues in the CDR3. Per the germline V gene, CDR1 is SNHLY and CDR2 is FYNNEI. V was trimmed by 8 bases and J by 6 bases, leaving 10 bases between them. The CDR3 nucleotides read TGTGCCAGCGGTGCCAGGTCTGAAGCTTTCTTT. Its protein product is CASGARSEAFF.

The V gene is TRBV27, the J gene TRBJ2-6; D is unresolved. V lost 8 bases to trimming and J lost 0 bases, with 8 bases between them. This CDR3 comprises 14 residues. Germline lookup yields CDR1 MNHEY and CDR2 SMNVEV (reference sequence). This CDR3 is CASLHLSGANVLTF. The CDR3, as DNA: TGTGCCAGCTTACACCTCTCTGGGGCCAACGTCCTGACTTTC. Based on the CDR3 plus reference TRBV27 and TRBJ2-6, the full variable domain is EAQVTQNPRYLITVTGKKLTVTCSQNMNHEYMSWYRQDPGLGLRQIYYSMNVEVTDKGDVPEGYKVSRKEKRNFPLILESPSPNQTSLYFCASLHLSGANVLTFGAGSRLTVL.

The chain carries TRBV9 and TRBJ1-6; D remains unclear. The CDR3 is 15 residues long. Between the trimmed V and J ends, which lost 4 bases and 8 bases, there was a span of 16 bases. In germline, CDR1 is SGDLS, CDR2 YYNGEE. The CDR3 reads CASSPSGRRDSPLHF. DNA for the CDR3: TGTGCCAGCAGCCCCTCCGGGAGGAGGGATTCACCCCTCCACTTT.

The chain joins TRBV6-5 to TRBJ2-7; D possibly corresponds to TRBD1 (6 bases). CDR1 and CDR2 from the germline V gene are MNHEY and SVGAGI. The germline V and J ends were trimmed by 6 bases and 6 bases, with 15 bases remaining between them. This CDR3 is built from 13 residues. CDR3 nucleotides: TGTGCCAGCAGGGCTCCAGGGGTAGCCGAGCAGTACTTC. Translated, it gives CASRAPGVAEQYF.

V gene TRBV11-2 combines with J gene TRBJ2-5; TRBD1 matches at 7 bases. The length of the CDR3 is 16 residues. CDR1 is SGHAT and CDR2 is FQNNGV in the germline V gene. J was trimmed by 0 bases and V by 1 base; bases with no gene match: 5. The CDR3 loop is CASSLGRGPHQETQYF. CDR3 DNA sequence: TGTGCCAGCAGCTTAGGAAGGGGGCCCCACCAAGAGACCCAGTACTTC.

Worth noting for this clone: Other DNA sequences in the same sample also yield this CDR3. The chain combines TRBV18 with TRBJ1-1, with D perhaps TRBD1 (6 bases). Germline V gene lookup returns CDR1 KGHSH and CDR2 LQKENI. V was clipped by 4 bases and J by 0 bases, with 6 bases between them. There are 13 residues in the CDR3. In DNA form, the CDR3 reads TGTGCCAGCTCACGGGACATGAACACTGAAGCTTTCTTT. Translating it yields CASSRDMNTEAFF.

The chain links TRBV27 to TRBJ1-5, with 10 positions matching TRBD1. CDR3 length: 15 residues. Unmatched junction bases numbered 5, after V lost 5 bases and J lost 4 bases. Germline CDR1 MNHEY, CDR2 SMNVEV (reference sequence). This CDR3 reads CASSRTGGLNQPQHF. CDR3 coding DNA: TGTGCCAGCAGTCGGACAGGGGGATTGAATCAGCCCCAGCATTTT.

The chain joins TRBV5-8 to TRBJ1-5; no firm D call. With 3 bases removed from V and 3 bases from J, the gap between germline ends came to 7 bases. CDR1 SGHTS and CDR2 YDEGEE come from the germline V gene. This CDR3 is built from 13 residues. CDR3 protein: CASSWSTNQPQHF. As DNA, the CDR3 is TGTGCCAGCAGCTGGTCGACCAATCAGCCCCAGCATTTT.

This clone was seen a single time. The V gene is TRBV11-2, the J gene TRBJ2-5; D is possibly TRBD2 (6 bases). Germline values: CDR1 SGHAT, CDR2 FQNNGV. The CDR3 loop spans 15 amino acids. V dropped 6 bases and J dropped 4 bases, with 18 bases sitting between them. As DNA, the CDR3 is TGTGCCAGCAGGTCGGTGGAGGGGCTTCGAGAGACCCAGTACTTC. Its translation: CASRSVEGLRETQYF.

The rearrangement joins TRBV11-2 to TRBJ1-1; D may be TRBD1 (5 bases). The V and J ends lost 3 bases and 4 bases respectively, with 12 bases between them. The CDR3 covers 14 residues. The germline CDR1 and CDR2 sequences are SGHAT and FQNNGV. The CDR3 nucleotides are TGTGCCAGCAGCTTGATCAGGGATGTCACTGAAGCTTTCTTT. Protein product: CASSLIRDVTEAFF.

The chain couples TRBV18 to TRBJ1-5; TRBD1 aligns across 7 bases. Unmatched junction bases numbered 4, after V lost 2 bases and J lost 6 bases. From germline, CDR1 is KGHSH and CDR2 LQKENI. The length of the CDR3 is 14 residues. CDR3: CASSPEGASQPQHF. The CDR3 nucleotides read TGTGCCAGCTCACCAGAGGGGGCCAGTCAGCCCCAGCATTTT.

The V and J genes are TRBV10-1 and TRBJ1-1; TRBD1 might be the D (5 bases). With 1 base removed from V and 0 bases from J, the gap between germline ends came to 15 bases. CDR1 and CDR2 from the germline V gene are WNHNN and SYGVQD (reference sequence). CDR3 length equals 17 residues. The CDR3 DNA is TGCGCCAGCAGTGAGTTTTGGGCAGGGCTATTGAACACTGAAGCTTTCTTT. Its protein product is CASSEFWAGLLNTEAFF.

The genes are TRBV9 and TRBJ2-2, with TRBD1 identical over 7 bases. The V gene's germline CDR1 is SGDLS and CDR2 YYNGEE. CDR3 size: 14 residues. The junction had 6 bases not matched to a gene; V was cut back by 3 bases and J by 7 bases. The CDR3 loop is CASSAQGKGGELFF. CDR3 in DNA: TGTGCCAGCAGCGCACAGGGGAAGGGCGGGGAGCTGTTTTTT.

The J gene is TRBJ2-7, the V gene TRBV6-2 or TRBV6-3; the D gene could be TRBD1 or TRBD2 (5 bases each). This CDR3 spans 15 amino acids. Deletions cut 4 bases from V and 4 bases from J, with 17 bases between. Germline assignment: CDR1 MNHEY and CDR2 SVGEGT. The CDR3 DNA sequence: TGTGCCAGCAGTTGGGTTATTCGAGGGGAGTACGAGCAGTACTTC. Amino acids: CASSWVIRGEYEQYF.

The chain has TRBV19 and TRBJ2-7; TRBD2 agrees at 8 bases. The J segment lost 2 bases and the V segment lost 5 bases, leaving 8 bases of the junction unmatched. Germline CDR1 LNHDA, CDR2 SQIVND (reference sequence). This CDR3 comprises 15 residues. This CDR3 reads CASSAASGRTYEQYF. CDR3 coding DNA: TGTGCCAGTAGTGCCGCTAGCGGGCGCACCTACGAGCAGTACTTC.

The chain combines TRBV18 with TRBJ1-2, with a weak D call TRBD1 (6 bases). The V end was cut by 3 bases, the J end by 6 bases, with 17 bases between. CDR3 length: 15 residues. CDR1 is KGHSH, CDR2 LQKENI, per germline. The CDR3 nucleotides are TGTGCCAGCTCACCCCCCGGCGGGACACTGGATGGCTACACCTTC. Its translation is CASSPPGGTLDGYTF.

J is TRBJ2-1 and V is TRBV2, with no clear D. Germline loops: CDR1 SNHLY, CDR2 FYNNEI. The CDR3 has 13 amino acids. V was pared by 2 bases and J by 6 bases, with 8 bases between. The CDR3 DNA follows: TGTGCCAGCAGTGAATCTCGGGCCAATGAGCAGTTCTTC. Protein sequence: CASSESRANEQFF.

CDR3 nucleotide sequence: TGCGCCAGCAGCCAGTCGACAGGGGGTAGCAATCAGCCCCAGCATTTT. Its protein product is CASSQSTGGSNQPQHF. The V gene is TRBV10-2, the J gene TRBJ1-5; 9 bases line up with TRBD1. The CDR3 contains 16 residues. CDR1 is WSHSY and CDR2 is SAAADI in the germline V gene. Trimming removed 6 bases from V and 0 bases from J; junction bases left unmatched: 6.

This chain connects TRBV29-1 to TRBJ2-1; tentative D call: TRBD1 (6 bases). V dropped 4 bases and J dropped 7 bases, with 20 bases sitting between them. The CDR3 consists of 15 residues. Germline V gives CDR1 SQVTM, CDR2 ANQGSEA. The CDR3 DNA reads as TGCAGCGTTGCATCGACTTCCGGGACAATGAATGAGCAGTTCTTC. Translated, it gives CSVASTSGTMNEQFF.

This chain links TRBV19 with TRBJ1-5; D unresolved. The CDR3 contains 12 residues. V lost 7 bases and J 9 bases, leaving 13 bases between the germline ends. Per the germline V gene, CDR1 is LNHDA and CDR2 is SQIVND (reference sequence). CDR3 in amino acids: CASKLIGGPQHF. The CDR3 nucleotides are TGTGCCAGTAAACTTATCGGAGGGCCCCAGCATTTT.

The chain joins TRBV5-4 to TRBJ1-3, with D perhaps TRBD1 (5 bases). V was pared by 4 bases and J by 3 bases, with 8 bases between. The CDR3 loop spans 13 amino acids. Germline CDR1 reads SGHNT; CDR2 reads YYREEE (reference sequence). The CDR3 DNA reads as TGTGCCAGCAGCCTGGGGGGTGGAAACACCATATATTTT. Amino acids: CASSLGGGNTIYF.